The 21 T cell receptor beta chains reported below all come from one sample, sequenced in a study of tumor and adjacent non-tumor tissue in lung cancer. This sample's RNA came from whole unsorted tissue. This non-tumor lung sample came from over 3 cm beyond the tumor edge. A modified ARM-PCR protocol with three rounds of nested PCR amplified TCRbeta. TCRdb reanalysed the multiplex PCR reads using MiXCR and keeps one entry per CDR3 protein. The table lists tens of thousands of distinct CDR3 sequences, 60% to 70% of them singletons. The sample consisted of distant non-tumor lung tissue. The source is a woman aged 40-49 years with non-small cell lung cancer.

The chain links TRBV20-1 to TRBJ1-2; the match to TRBD1 covers 10 bases. V trimming: 7 bases; J trimming: 10 bases; junction bases outside the gene matches: 9. Germline assignment: CDR1 DFQATT and CDR2 SNEGSKA (reference sequence). This CDR3 comprises 12 residues. The CDR3 sequence: CSVLDRGQVYTF. In DNA, the CDR3 is TGCAGTGTCCTCGACAGGGGGCAAGTCTACACCTTC.

Comments on this clonotype: At one end, the junction sequence differs from germline, possibly due to a read error. The gene calls are TRBV11-3 and TRBJ2-1; 7 bases align to TRBD2. The CDR3 has 16 amino acids. Looked up from germline, CDR1 is SGHNT and CDR2 is YENEEA. This chain's CDR3 is CTSNDPGLTANNEQFF. DNA for the CDR3: TGTACCAGCAACGATCCGGGACTAACGGCCAACAATGAACAGTTCTTC. The full variable domain, its missing parts supplied by reference TRBV11-3 and TRBJ2-1, is EAGVVQSPRYKIIEKKQPVAFWCNPISGHNTLYWYLQNLGQGPELLIRYENEEAVDDSQLPKDRFSAERLKGVDSTLKIQPAELGDSAVYLCTSNDPGLTANNEQFFGPGTRLTVL.

This clonotype came up many times. The chain uses TRBV5-1 and TRBJ2-1, with D possibly called TRBD1 or TRBD2 (5 bases each). The length of the CDR3 is 15 residues. Germline lookup yields CDR1 SGHRS and CDR2 YFSETQ. Trimming stripped 0 bases from V and 4 bases from J, with 11 bases between. The DNA for the CDR3 is TGCGCCAGCAGCTTGGTTGGGGGAACATACAATGAGCAGTTCTTC. Protein: CASSLVGGTYNEQFF.

The CDR3 DNA reads TGTGCCAGCAGCTATGGCAGGAAGAATGAGCAGTTCTTC. Translation gives CASSYGRKNEQFF. The rearrangement joins TRBV7-9 to TRBJ2-1; unclear D gene. Deletions cut 4 bases from V and 7 bases from J, with 11 bases between. The V gene's germline CDR1 is SEHNR and CDR2 FQNEAQ (reference sequence). The CDR3 is made up of 13 amino acids.

Concerning this clonotype: A read error may produce the germline difference seen at one junction end. The CDR3 protein is CANTRLAEGSYERYF. Here the CDR3 DNA reads TGTGCCAACACCAGACTAGCGGAAGGCTCATACGAGCGGTACTTC. The chain employs TRBV11-2 and TRBJ2-7; TRBD2 aligns across 9 bases. The germline gives CDR1 SGHAT, CDR2 FQNNGV. The CDR3 runs to 15 residues.

A word on this clonotype: A much larger clone lies a single base off, so this may be a read error. Because it lacks the conserved phenylalanine or tryptophan at the end, this CDR3 is likely a read error. J is TRBJ2-7 and V is TRBV24-1; 9 bases align to TRBD1. V was clipped by 4 bases and J by 1 base; unmatched bases: 1. The CDR3 sequence is 14 residues long. Germline values: CDR1 KGHDR, CDR2 SFDVKD. The CDR3 region has the DNA TGTGCCACCAGTGAGGGACAGGGATCCTACGAGCAGTACTGC. Protein sequence: CATSEGQGSYEQYC.

This chain joins TRBV5-5 and TRBJ2-7; a possible D gene is TRBD2 (5 bases). There are 14 residues in the CDR3. Germline loops: CDR1 SGHKS, CDR2 YYEKEE (reference sequence). V was pared by 6 bases and J by 9 bases, with 22 bases between. The CDR3 here is CASKPGIDSCGQYF. The DNA of the CDR3 is TGTGCCAGCAAGCCCGGGATAGACTCCTGCGGGCAGTACTTC.

As to this clonotype: This clone may be a read error of a much larger clone one base away. The V and J genes are TRBV28 and TRBJ2-5; TRBD2 aligns across 9 bases. There are 13 residues in the CDR3. The germline V gene encodes CDR1 MDHEN and CDR2 SYDVKM. CDR3 amino acids: CASNLAGAETHYF. The CDR3 nucleotides read TGTGCCAGCAACTTAGCGGGAGCAGAGACCCACTACTTC.

This clonotype was recorded at least ten times. The rearrangement links TRBV6-2 or TRBV6-3 to TRBJ2-7; perhaps TRBD2 as D (6 bases). V lost 8 bases and J 3 bases, leaving 20 bases between the germline ends. This CDR3 region has 15 residues. The germline CDR1 and CDR2 sequences are MNHEY and SVGEGT. The CDR3 loop is CASLSAAGRSYEQYF. CDR3 DNA sequence: TGTGCCAGCCTGTCGGCGGCGGGGCGAAGCTACGAGCAGTACTTC.

This clonotype appeared a few times. The CDR3, as DNA: TGTGCCAGCAGTCCAGACGGGTTTGGCTACACCTTC. As protein: CASSPDGFGYTF. This chain joins TRBV28 and TRBJ1-2, with D uncertain. Germline V gene lookup returns CDR1 MDHEN and CDR2 SYDVKM. Deletions cut 5 bases from V and 7 bases from J, with 11 bases between. CDR3 length equals 12 residues.

Concerning this clonotype: The junction and the germline gene differ at one end; a read error may be behind it. J is TRBJ2-7 and V is TRBV6-5; a possible D gene is TRBD2 (5 bases). The CDR3 sequence is 15 residues long. The germline CDR1 and CDR2 sequences are MNHEY and SVGAGI. The DNA for the CDR3 is TGTGCCAGAAGTTACTCGAGGGTTAGGCCCTACGAGCAGTACTTC. Translated: CARSYSRVRPYEQYF.

This clonotype was seen a handful of times. This could be a read error, since a much larger clone is one nucleotide away. The chain employs TRBV6-5 and TRBJ2-7; weak D call: TRBD1 (6 bases). The CDR3 has 13 residues. Per germline, CDR1 MNHEY and CDR2 SVGAGI. In DNA, the CDR3 is TGTACCAGCAGCCCTGGACAGCTCAACGAGCAGTACTTC. Amino acid sequence: CTSSPGQLNEQYF.

Notes on this clonotype: The junction does not match germline at one end; this may be a read error. The chain is built from TRBV11-2 and TRBJ2-3; maybe TRBD2 (6 bases). CDR3 size: 16 residues. Germline CDR1 reads SGHAT; CDR2 reads FQNNGV. The CDR3 DNA reads TGTACCAGCAGGTTAGTGTCTAGCGCTAGCACAGATACGCAGTATTTT. As protein: CTSRLVSSASTDTQYF.

Comment on this clonotype: A much larger clone lies one base from this, so it may be a read error. V and J are TRBV2 and TRBJ2-4; a weak D match, TRBD2 (5 bases). Per the germline V gene, CDR1 is SNHLY and CDR2 is FYNNEI. The CDR3 has 13 amino acids. The CDR3 protein is CASEGLAGNIQCF. The CDR3 DNA is TGTGCCAGCGAAGGCCTAGCAGGAAACATTCAGTGCTTC.

Concerning this clonotype: Just one base apart from a much larger clone, this may be a read error. V gene TRBV7-8 combines with J gene TRBJ2-7, with D possibly matching TRBD1 (6 bases). The V gene's germline CDR1 is SGHVS and CDR2 FQNEAQ. The CDR3 contains 13 residues. The CDR3, as DNA: TGTGCCAGCAGCCGGACAGAGAACTACAAGCAGTACTTC. Translated, it gives CASSRTENYKQYF.

This clonotype rates as large. This sequence joins TRBV11-1 and TRBJ2-2; no definite D call. CDR1 is SGHAT and CDR2 is FQDESV in the germline V gene (reference sequence). The CDR3 has 15 amino acids. Trimming removed 4 bases at V and 5 bases at J, with 14 bases between. The CDR3 nucleotides are TGTGCCAGCAGCTCCCGGGCAATAGGAACCGGGGAGCTGTTTTTT. It specifies CASSSRAIGTGELFF.

Comments on this clonotype: A read error may explain this, as a much larger clone is one base away. The J gene is TRBJ2-2, the V gene TRBV29-1, with 7 bases lining up with TRBD2. The CDR3 is 15 amino acids. Looked up from germline, CDR1 is SQVTM and CDR2 is ANQGSEA. The CDR3 bases are TGCAGCGTTGATTATGGGGGAGGGAACATCGGGGAGCTGTTTTTT. Its translation: CSVDYGGGNIGELFF.

By proportion, this clonotype is medium-sized. This sequence joins TRBV11-2 and TRBJ2-5; a weak D match, TRBD2 (5 bases). Germline lookup yields CDR1 SGHAT and CDR2 FQNNGV. The V gene lost 5 bases and the J gene lost 2 bases, with 18 bases spanning the gap. This CDR3 contains 16 residues. The CDR3 region has the DNA TGTGCCAGCAGCCCTCTGAGGGCAGCCGCACAAGAGACCCAGTACTTC. Translated, it gives CASSPLRAAAQETQYF.

Regarding this clonotype: With a much larger clone just one base away, this may be a read error. This sequence joins TRBV6-5 and TRBJ2-7, with no clear D. The CDR3 length is 13 residues. The germline CDR1 and CDR2 sequences are MNHEY and SVGAGI. CDR3 sequence reads: CANSYSSAYEQYF. CDR3 DNA: TGTGCCAACAGTTACTCTTCAGCCTACGAGCAGTACTTC.

The rearrangement joins TRBV4-1 to TRBJ2-7, with D possibly TRBD1 on 6 matching bases. Trimming pared 4 bases from V and 8 bases from J, leaving 15 bases between. CDR1 and CDR2 from the germline V gene are MGHRA and YSYEKL. This CDR3 has 13 amino acids. The CDR3 loop reads CASSRHTGTKQYF. As DNA, the CDR3 is TGCGCCAGCAGCCGGCACACCGGGACAAAGCAGTACTTC.

This clonotype was seen once. The chain employs TRBV27 and TRBJ2-7; no reliable D call. This CDR3 region has 14 residues. Trimming took 3 bases from V and 4 from J, leaving 13 bases between them. The germline gives CDR1 MNHEY, CDR2 SMNVEV (reference sequence). CDR3 in amino acids: CASSLKALGYEQYF. The CDR3 DNA follows: TGTGCCAGCAGTTTGAAGGCCCTGGGATACGAGCAGTACTTC.